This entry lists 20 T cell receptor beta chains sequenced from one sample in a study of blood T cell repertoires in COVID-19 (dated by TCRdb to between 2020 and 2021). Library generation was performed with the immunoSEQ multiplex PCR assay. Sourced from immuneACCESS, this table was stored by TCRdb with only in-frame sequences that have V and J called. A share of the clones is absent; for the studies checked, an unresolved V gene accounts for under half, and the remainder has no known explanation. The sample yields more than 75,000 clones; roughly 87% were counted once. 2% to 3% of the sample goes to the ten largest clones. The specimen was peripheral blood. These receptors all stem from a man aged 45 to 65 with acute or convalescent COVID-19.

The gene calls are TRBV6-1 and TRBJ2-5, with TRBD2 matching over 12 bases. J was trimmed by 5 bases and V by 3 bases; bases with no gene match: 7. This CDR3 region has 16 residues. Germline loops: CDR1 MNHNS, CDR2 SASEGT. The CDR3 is CASSEGRLAGGETQYF. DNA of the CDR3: TGTGCCAGCAGTGAGGGTAGGCTAGCGGGAGGGGAGACCCAGTACTTC.

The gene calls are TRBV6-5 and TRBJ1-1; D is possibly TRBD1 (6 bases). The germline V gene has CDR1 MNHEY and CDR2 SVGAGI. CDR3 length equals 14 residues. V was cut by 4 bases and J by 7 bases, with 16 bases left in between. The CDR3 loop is CASSLIQGRGEAFF. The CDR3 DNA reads TGTGCCAGCAGTTTGATACAGGGAAGGGGTGAAGCTTTCTTT.

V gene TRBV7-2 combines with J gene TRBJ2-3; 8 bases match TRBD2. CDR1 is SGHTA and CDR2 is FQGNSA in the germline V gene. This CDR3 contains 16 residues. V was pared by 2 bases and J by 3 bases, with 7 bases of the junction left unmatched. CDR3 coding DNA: TGTGCCAGCAGCTTACAGTCGGGAGGGGAAACAGATACGCAGTATTTT. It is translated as CASSLQSGGETDTQYF.

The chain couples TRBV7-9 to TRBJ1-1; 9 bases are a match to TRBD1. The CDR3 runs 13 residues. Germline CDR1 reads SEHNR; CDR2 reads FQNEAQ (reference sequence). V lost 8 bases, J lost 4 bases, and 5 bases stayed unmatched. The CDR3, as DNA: TGTGCCAGCTTTGACAGGGGGTCCACTGAAGCTTTCTTT. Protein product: CASFDRGSTEAFF.

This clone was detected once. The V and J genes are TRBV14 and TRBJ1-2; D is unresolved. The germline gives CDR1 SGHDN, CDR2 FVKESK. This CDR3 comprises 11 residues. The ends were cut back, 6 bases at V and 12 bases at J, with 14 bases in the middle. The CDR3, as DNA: TGTGCCAGCAGAGGACTGGGTTTGAACACCTTC. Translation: CASRGLGLNTF.

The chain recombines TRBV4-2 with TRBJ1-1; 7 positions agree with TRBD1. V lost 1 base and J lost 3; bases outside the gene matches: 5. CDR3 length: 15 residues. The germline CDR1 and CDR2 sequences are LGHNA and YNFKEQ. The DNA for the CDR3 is TGTGCCAGCAGCCAAGCCATCGGGACAGACACTGAAGCTTTCTTT. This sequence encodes CASSQAIGTDTEAFF.

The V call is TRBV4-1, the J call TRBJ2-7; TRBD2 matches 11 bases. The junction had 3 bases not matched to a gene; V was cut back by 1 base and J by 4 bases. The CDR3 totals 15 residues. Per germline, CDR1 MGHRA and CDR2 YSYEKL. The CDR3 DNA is TGCGCCAGCAGCCAAGGGACTAGCGGGTATTACGAGCAGTACTTC. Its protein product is CASSQGTSGYYEQYF.

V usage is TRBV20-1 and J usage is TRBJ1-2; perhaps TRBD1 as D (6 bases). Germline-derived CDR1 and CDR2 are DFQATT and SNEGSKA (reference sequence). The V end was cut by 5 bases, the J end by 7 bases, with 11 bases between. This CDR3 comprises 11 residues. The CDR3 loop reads CSAEGVGGYTF. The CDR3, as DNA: TGCAGTGCTGAGGGGGTAGGTGGCTACACCTTC.

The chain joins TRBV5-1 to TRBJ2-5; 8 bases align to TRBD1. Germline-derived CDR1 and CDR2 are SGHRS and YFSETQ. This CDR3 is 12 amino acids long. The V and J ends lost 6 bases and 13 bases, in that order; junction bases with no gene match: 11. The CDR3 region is CASTPGTGSLYF. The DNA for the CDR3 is TGCGCCAGCACCCCGGGGACAGGTTCTCTGTACTTC.

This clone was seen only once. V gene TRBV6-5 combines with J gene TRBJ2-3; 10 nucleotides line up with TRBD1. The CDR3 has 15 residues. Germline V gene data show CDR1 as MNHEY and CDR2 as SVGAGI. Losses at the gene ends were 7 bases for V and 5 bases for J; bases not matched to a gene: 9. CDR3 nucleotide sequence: TGTGCCAGCAACACAGGGGGGACAGGGGTAGATACGCAGTATTTT. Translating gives CASNTGGTGVDTQYF.

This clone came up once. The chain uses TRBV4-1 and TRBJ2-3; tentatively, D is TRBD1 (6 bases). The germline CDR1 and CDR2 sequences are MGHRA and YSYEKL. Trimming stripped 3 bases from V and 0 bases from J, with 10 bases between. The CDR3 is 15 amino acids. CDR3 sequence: CASSQWTVSTDTQYF. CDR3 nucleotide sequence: TGCGCCAGCAGCCAGTGGACAGTAAGCACAGATACGCAGTATTTT.

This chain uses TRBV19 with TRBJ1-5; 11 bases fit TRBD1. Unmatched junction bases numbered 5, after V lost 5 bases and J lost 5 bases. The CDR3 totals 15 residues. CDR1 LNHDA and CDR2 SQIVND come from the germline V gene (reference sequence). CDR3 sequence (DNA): TGTGCCAGTAGTTTCCGGACAGGGGGCGATCAGCCCCAGCATTTT. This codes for CASSFRTGGDQPQHF. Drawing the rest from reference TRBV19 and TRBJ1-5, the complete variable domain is DGGITQSPKYLFRKEGQNVTLSCEQNLNHDAMYWYRQDPGQGLRLIYYSQIVNDFQKGDIAEGYSVSREKKESFPLTVTSAQKNPTAFYLCASSFRTGGDQPQHFGDGTRLSIL.

In DNA form, the CDR3 reads TGTGCCAGCAGCTCGGACAGGGGGCGCGCAGATACGCAGTATTTT. Its translation is CASSSDRGRADTQYF. The chain carries TRBV11-2 and TRBJ2-3; 11 nucleotides agree with TRBD1. CDR3 size: 15 residues. CDR1 is SGHAT and CDR2 is FQNNGV in the germline V gene. Trimming cost V 4 bases and J 4 bases; bases outside gene matches: 4.

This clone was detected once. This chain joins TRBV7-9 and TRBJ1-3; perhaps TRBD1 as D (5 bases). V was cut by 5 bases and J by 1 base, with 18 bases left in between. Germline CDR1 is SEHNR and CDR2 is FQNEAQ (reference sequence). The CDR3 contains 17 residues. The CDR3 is CASSASSGGRSGNTIYF. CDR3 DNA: TGTGCCAGCAGCGCCTCGTCGGGGGGAAGGTCTGGAAACACCATATATTTT.

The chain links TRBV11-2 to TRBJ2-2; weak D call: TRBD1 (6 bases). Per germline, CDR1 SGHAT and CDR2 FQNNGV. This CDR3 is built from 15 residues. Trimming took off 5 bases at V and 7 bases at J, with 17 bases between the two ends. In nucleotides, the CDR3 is TGTGCCAGCAGCCCGAAACCAGGGGCGGGCGGGGAGCTGTTTTTT. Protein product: CASSPKPGAGGELFF. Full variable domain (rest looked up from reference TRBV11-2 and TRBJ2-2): EAGVAQSPRYKIIEKRQSVAFWCNPISGHATLYWYQQILGQGPKLLIQFQNNGVVDDSQLPKDRFSAERLKGVDSTLKIQPAKLEDSAVYLCASSPKPGAGGELFFGEGSRLTVL.

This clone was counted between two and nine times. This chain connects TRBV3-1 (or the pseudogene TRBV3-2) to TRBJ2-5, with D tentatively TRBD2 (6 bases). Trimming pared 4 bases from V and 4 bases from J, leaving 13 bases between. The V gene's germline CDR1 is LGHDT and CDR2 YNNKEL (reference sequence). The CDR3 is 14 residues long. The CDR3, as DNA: TGTGCCAGCAGCCCGGAGGGGTCTGGAGAGACCCAGTACTTC. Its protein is CASSPEGSGETQYF.

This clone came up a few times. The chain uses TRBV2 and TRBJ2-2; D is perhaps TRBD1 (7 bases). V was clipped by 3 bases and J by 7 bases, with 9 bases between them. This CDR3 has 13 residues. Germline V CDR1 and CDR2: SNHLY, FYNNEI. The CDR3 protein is CASSDRGVGELFF. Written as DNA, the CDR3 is TGTGCCAGCAGTGACAGGGGGGTCGGGGAGCTGTTTTTT.

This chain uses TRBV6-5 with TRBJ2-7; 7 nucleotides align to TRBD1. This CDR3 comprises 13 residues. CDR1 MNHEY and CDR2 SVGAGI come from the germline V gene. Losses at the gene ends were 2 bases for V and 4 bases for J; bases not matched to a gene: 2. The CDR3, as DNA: TGTGCCAGCAGTTACACAGGGGATTACGAGCAGTACGTC. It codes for CASSYTGDYEQYV.

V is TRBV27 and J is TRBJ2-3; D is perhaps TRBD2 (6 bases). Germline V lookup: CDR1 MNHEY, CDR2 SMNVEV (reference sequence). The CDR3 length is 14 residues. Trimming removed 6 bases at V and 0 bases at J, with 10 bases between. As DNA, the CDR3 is TGTGCCAGCAGCGAGACTAGTAGCACAGATACGCAGTATTTT. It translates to CASSETSSTDTQYF.

This chain's CDR3 is CASSDARATGELFF. DNA of the CDR3: TGTGCCAGCAGTGACGCCAGGGCAACCGGGGAGCTGTTTTTT. The chain is built from TRBV2 and TRBJ2-2; weak D call: TRBD1 (5 bases). The V gene lost 3 bases and the J gene lost 5 bases, with 10 bases spanning the gap. Germline values: CDR1 SNHLY, CDR2 FYNNEI. This CDR3 region has 14 residues.